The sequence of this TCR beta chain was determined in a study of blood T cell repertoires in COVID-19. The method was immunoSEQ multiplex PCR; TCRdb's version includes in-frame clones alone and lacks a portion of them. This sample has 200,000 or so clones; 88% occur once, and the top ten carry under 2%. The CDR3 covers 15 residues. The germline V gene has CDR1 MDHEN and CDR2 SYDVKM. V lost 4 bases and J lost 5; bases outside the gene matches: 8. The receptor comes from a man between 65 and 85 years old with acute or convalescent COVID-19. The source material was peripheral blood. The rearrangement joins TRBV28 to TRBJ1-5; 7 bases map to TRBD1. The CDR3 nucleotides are TGTGCCAGCAGTTCCACAGGGGTTCTGGATCAGCCCCAGCATTTT. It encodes CASSSTGVLDQPQHF.